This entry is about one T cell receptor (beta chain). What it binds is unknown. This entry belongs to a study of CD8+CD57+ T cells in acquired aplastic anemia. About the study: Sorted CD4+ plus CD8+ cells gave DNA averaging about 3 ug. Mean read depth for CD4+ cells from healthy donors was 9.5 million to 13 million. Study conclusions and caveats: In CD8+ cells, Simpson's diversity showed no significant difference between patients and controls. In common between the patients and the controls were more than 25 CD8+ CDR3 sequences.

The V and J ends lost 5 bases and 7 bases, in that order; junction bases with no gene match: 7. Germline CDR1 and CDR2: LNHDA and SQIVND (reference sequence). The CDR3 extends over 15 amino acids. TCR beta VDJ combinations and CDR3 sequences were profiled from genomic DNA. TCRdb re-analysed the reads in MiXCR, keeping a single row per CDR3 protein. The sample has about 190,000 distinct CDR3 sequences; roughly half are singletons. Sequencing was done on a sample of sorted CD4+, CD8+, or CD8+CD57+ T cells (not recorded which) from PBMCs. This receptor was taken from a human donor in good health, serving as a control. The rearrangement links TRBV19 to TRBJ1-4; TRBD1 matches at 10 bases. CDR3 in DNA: TGTGCCAGTAGTGCGTCCGGGACAGGGGTTGAAAAACTGTTTTTT. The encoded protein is CASSASGTGVEKLFF.